Shown below are 15 T cell receptor beta chains from a single sample sequenced in a study of cytomegalovirus exposure and HLA in healthy donors. Amplification used 60 Vbeta primers and 13 Jbeta primers. Clones were read by immunoSEQ multiplex PCR, and TCRdb kept only the in-frame ones, dropping some. The sample comprises about 120,000 clones, 77% of which are singletons, and around 9.9% rests with the top ten. Material: PBMCs. The receptors derive from a man aged 35 to 55 in good health and CMV-seropositive.

The J gene is TRBJ2-1, the V gene TRBV7-3; D perhaps matches TRBD1 (6 bases). CDR1 is SGHTA, CDR2 FQGTGA, per germline. This CDR3 comprises 11 residues. V shed 5 bases and J shed 9 bases, with 8 bases lying between them. The CDR3 spells CASSTGSEQFF. CDR3 in DNA: TGTGCCAGCAGCACAGGGAGTGAGCAGTTCTTC. The entire variable domain, with the rest obtained from reference TRBV7-3 and TRBJ2-1, is as follows: GAGVSQTPSNKVTEKGKYVELRCDPISGHTALYWYRQSLGQGPEFLIYFQGTGAADDSGLPNDRFFAVRPEGSVSTLKIQRTERGDSAVYLCASSTGSEQFFGPGTRLTVL.

The gene calls are TRBV6-5 and TRBJ2-3; a possible D gene is TRBD1 (6 bases). The CDR3 has 15 residues. The germline gives CDR1 MNHEY, CDR2 SVGAGI. Trimming removed 6 bases at V and 1 base at J, with 14 bases between. CDR3 in amino acids: CASSPQTGGTDTQYF. In nucleotides, the CDR3 is TGTGCCAGCAGCCCTCAGACAGGAGGCACAGATACGCAGTATTTT.

This clone was detected a few times. The chain is built from TRBV2 and TRBJ2-1, with D possibly being TRBD2 (5 bases). The CDR3 covers 10 residues. V lost 8 bases, J lost 8 bases, and 7 bases lay in between. The germline gives CDR1 SNHLY, CDR2 FYNNEI. The CDR3: CASVSDEQFF. CDR3 sequence (DNA): TGTGCCAGCGTTAGCGATGAGCAGTTCTTC.

The chain has TRBV28 and TRBJ1-5; unclear D gene. Trimming removed 3 bases at V and 0 bases at J, with 9 bases between. The CDR3 loop spans 15 amino acids. Germline CDR1 is MDHEN and CDR2 is SYDVKM. CDR3 region: CASSLVRVSNQPQHF. The CDR3 DNA reads TGTGCCAGCAGTTTGGTGCGGGTTAGCAATCAGCCCCAGCATTTT.

This chain connects TRBV7-3 to TRBJ2-3; 9 bases line up with TRBD1. The CDR3 loop spans 15 amino acids. The junction had 2 bases not matched to a gene; V was cut back by 3 bases and J by 1 base. In germline, CDR1 is SGHTA, CDR2 FQGTGA. The CDR3 coding sequence is TGTGCCAGCAGCTTGCGGGACAGGGGCACAGATACGCAGTATTTT. Translated: CASSLRDRGTDTQYF.

The table lists this clone with a few counts. The chain uses TRBV9 and TRBJ2-1, with D perhaps TRBD2 (6 bases). Germline values: CDR1 SGDLS, CDR2 YYNGEE. V was pared by 4 bases and J by 0 bases, with 14 bases between. CDR3 length: 16 residues. The CDR3 DNA is TGTGCCAGCAGCCGTCAGCAGGGAGGCTCCTACAATGAGCAGTTCTTC. This encodes CASSRQQGGSYNEQFF. Full variable domain (remainder filled in from reference TRBV9 and TRBJ2-1): DSGVTQTPKHLITATGQRVTLRCSPRSGDLSVYWYQQSLDQGLQFLIQYYNGEERAKGNILERFSAQQFPDLHSELNLSSLELGDSALYFCASSRQQGGSYNEQFFGPGTRLTVL.

This chain links TRBV7-6 with TRBJ1-3; possibly TRBD1 for D (5 bases). This CDR3 has 18 residues. V lost 6 bases, J lost 0 bases, and 21 bases lay in between. Germline lookup yields CDR1 SGHVS and CDR2 FNYEAQ. The CDR3 region has the DNA TGTGCCAGCAGACGACCTGGACGGGACTTCTGCTCTGGAAACACCATATATTTT. Translation: CASRRPGRDFCSGNTIYF.

This clone has more than one count but fewer than ten. The V call is TRBV19, the J call TRBJ1-2, with 7 bases fitting TRBD1. The CDR3 runs to 16 residues. J was trimmed by 5 bases and V by 3 bases; bases with no gene match: 12. The V gene's germline CDR1 is LNHDA and CDR2 SQIVND (reference sequence). CDR3 loop: CASSIGSATGTYGYTF. The CDR3 DNA reads as TGTGCCAGTAGTATTGGTTCGGCGACAGGGACGTATGGCTACACCTTC.

The J gene is TRBJ2-2, the V gene TRBV5-4; 13 nucleotides agree with TRBD2. The CDR3 consists of 19 residues. The germline gives CDR1 SGHNT, CDR2 YYREEE (reference sequence). Trimming cost V 4 bases and J 2 bases; bases outside gene matches: 11. The CDR3 DNA sequence: TGTGCCAGCAGCCCGACATTACTAGCGGGGGGGATCAACACCGGGGAGCTGTTTTTT. This translates into CASSPTLLAGGINTGELFF.

This clone was counted a few times. The chain uses TRBV5-6 and TRBJ2-1; the match to TRBD1 covers 8 bases. Trimming cost V 4 bases and J 1 base; bases outside gene matches: 10. The CDR3 spans 17 residues. Per germline, CDR1 SGHDT and CDR2 YYEEEE. This CDR3 is CASSRDRGVSSYNEQFF. CDR3 DNA sequence: TGTGCCAGCAGCCGCGACAGGGGCGTCTCATCCTACAATGAGCAGTTCTTC.

The V call is TRBV7-9, the J call TRBJ2-3, with 10 nucleotides matching TRBD2. This CDR3 has 19 amino acids. Germline trimming cut 5 bases from V and 5 bases from J; bases unmatched to any gene: 19. CDR1 is SEHNR, CDR2 FQNEAQ, per germline (reference sequence). The CDR3, as DNA: TGTGCCAGCAGCACCCTTGGGCGGGGACTAGCGAGGGGGGGAGATACGCAGTATTTT. It codes for CASSTLGRGLARGGDTQYF.

The genes are TRBV4-1 and TRBJ2-7, with TRBD1 identical over 7 bases. With V trimmed by 4 bases and J by 3 bases, 6 bases remained unmatched. This CDR3 is 14 amino acids long. Germline CDR1 reads MGHRA; CDR2 reads YSYEKL. CDR3 nucleotides: TGCGCCAGCAGCCGCAGGGACAGAGACTACGAGCAGTACTTC. Translation gives CASSRRDRDYEQYF.

This sequence joins TRBV28 and TRBJ1-5; the match to TRBD1 covers 10 bases. Germline lookup yields CDR1 MDHEN and CDR2 SYDVKM. J lost 5 bases, V lost 5 bases, and 9 bases had no gene match. The CDR3 is 16 amino acids. The CDR3 DNA reads TGTGCCAGCAGTCGATCCGGGACAGGGGTTGATCAGCCCCAGCATTTT. It translates to CASSRSGTGVDQPQHF. Supplemented by reference TRBV28 and TRBJ1-5, the full variable domain reads DVKVTQSSRYLVKRTGEKVFLECVQDMDHENMFWYRQDPGLGLRLIYFSYDVKMKEKGDIPEGYSVSREKKERFSLILESASTNQTSMYLCASSRSGTGVDQPQHFGDGTRLSIL.

The V gene is TRBV6-5, the J gene TRBJ1-1; TRBD1 might be the D (5 bases). Trimming took 2 bases from V and 0 from J, leaving 7 bases between them. The CDR3 runs to 14 residues. Per the germline V gene, CDR1 is MNHEY and CDR2 is SVGAGI. CDR3 protein: CASSYRTLNTEAFF. The CDR3 coding sequence is TGTGCCAGCAGTTACCGGACACTGAACACTGAAGCTTTCTTT.

This sequence joins TRBV6-6 and TRBJ1-5; D perhaps matches TRBD1 (5 bases). Germline loops: CDR1 MNHNY, CDR2 SVGAGI (reference sequence). V was trimmed by 6 bases and J by 3 bases, leaving 12 bases between them. The CDR3 is made up of 14 amino acids. In DNA, the CDR3 is TGTGCCAGCAGGGGCGACAGAGACAATCAGCCCCAGCATTTT. Protein sequence: CASRGDRDNQPQHF.